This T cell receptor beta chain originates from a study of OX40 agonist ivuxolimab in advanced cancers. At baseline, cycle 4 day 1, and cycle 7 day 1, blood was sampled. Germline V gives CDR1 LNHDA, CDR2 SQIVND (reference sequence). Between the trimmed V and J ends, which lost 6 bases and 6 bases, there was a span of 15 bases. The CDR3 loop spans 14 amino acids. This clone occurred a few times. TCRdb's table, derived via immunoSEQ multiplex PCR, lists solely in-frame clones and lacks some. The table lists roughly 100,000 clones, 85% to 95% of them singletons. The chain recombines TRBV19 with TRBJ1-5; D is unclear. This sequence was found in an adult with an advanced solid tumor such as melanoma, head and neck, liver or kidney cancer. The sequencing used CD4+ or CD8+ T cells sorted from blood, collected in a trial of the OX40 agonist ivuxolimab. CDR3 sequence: CASREEAWGQPQHF. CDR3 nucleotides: TGTGCCAGTAGGGAGGAGGCGTGGGGTCAGCCCCAGCATTTT.